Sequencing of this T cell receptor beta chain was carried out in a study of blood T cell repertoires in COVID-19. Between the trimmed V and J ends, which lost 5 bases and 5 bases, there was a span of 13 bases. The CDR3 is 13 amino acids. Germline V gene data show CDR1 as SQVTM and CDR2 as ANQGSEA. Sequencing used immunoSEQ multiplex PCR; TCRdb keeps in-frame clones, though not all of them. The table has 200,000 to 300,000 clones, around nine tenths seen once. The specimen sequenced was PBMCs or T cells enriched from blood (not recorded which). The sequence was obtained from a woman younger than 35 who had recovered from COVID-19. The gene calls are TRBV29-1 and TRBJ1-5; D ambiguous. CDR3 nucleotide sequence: TGCAGCGTTATATCGGATGGAGATCAGCCCCAGCATTTT. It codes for CSVISDGDQPQHF.